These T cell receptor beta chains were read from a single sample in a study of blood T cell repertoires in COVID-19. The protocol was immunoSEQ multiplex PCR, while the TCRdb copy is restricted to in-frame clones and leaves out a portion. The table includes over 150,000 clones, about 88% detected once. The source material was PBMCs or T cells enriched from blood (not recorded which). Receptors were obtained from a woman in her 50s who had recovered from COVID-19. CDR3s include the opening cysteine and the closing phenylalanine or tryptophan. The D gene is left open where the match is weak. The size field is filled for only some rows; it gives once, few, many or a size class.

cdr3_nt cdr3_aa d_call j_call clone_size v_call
TGTGCCAGCAGCCGAGAGGGAGCGGGAGTGGGCGAGCAGTACTTC CASSREGAGVGEQYF TRBD2 TRBJ2-7 few TRBV4-2
TGTGCCTGGAGTAAGTCACAGTGGTCGGAGACCCAGTACTTC CAWSKSQWSETQYF - TRBJ2-5 - TRBV30
TGTGCCAGTAGTATTTTGGCGCGGAATGACTTCTACTATGGCTACACCTTC CASSILARNDFYYGYTF - TRBJ1-2 - TRBV19
TGTGCCAGCAGCTCCAGCGGGAGTCGGGCCGGGGAGCTGTTTTTT CASSSSGSRAGELFF TRBD2 TRBJ2-2 - TRBV11-2
TGTGCCAGCAGCTTAGGGACAGGGAACACAGATACGCAGTATTTT CASSLGTGNTDTQYF TRBD1 TRBJ2-3 - TRBV7-9
TGTGCCAGCAGCCAAGATTACAATCAGCCCCAGCATTTT CASSQDYNQPQHF - TRBJ1-5 - TRBV14
TGTGCCAGCAGTTTCACAGGCTCCGAGCAGTACTTC CASSFTGSEQYF - TRBJ2-7 - TRBV12-3/TRBV12-4
TGTGCCAGCACCCGGAGCGGGCCCACAGATACGCAGTATTTT CASTRSGPTDTQYF - TRBJ2-3 - TRBV7-2
TGTGCCAGCAGCTTAGTTTTGGCGCCAGGGGAATCCTACGAGCAGTACTTC CASSLVLAPGESYEQYF - TRBJ2-7 - TRBV7-6
TGTGCCAGCAGTGTTGCCAGTAACTCTAGGGGCACTGAAGCTTTCTTT CASSVASNSRGTEAFF - TRBJ1-1 - TRBV2
TGTGCCAGTAGTACTAGACTAGCGGGAGGGCCTACAGATACGCAGTATTTT CASSTRLAGGPTDTQYF TRBD2 TRBJ2-3 once TRBV19
TGTGCCAGCAGCTTAGAGGCCTTAGCGGGAGAGACGATCCAAGAGCAGTTCTTC CASSLEALAGETIQEQFF TRBD2 TRBJ2-1 - TRBV11-2
TGCGCCAGCAGCCAAGGCGGACCGGGACTCTATGGCTACACCTTC CASSQGGPGLYGYTF - TRBJ1-2 - TRBV4-1
TGCAGCGTTGTAAGTAACGGGGCGAACACCGGGGAGCTGTTTTTT CSVVSNGANTGELFF - TRBJ2-2 few TRBV29-1
TGTGCCAGCAGCTTGGGACGGACAGGGATATACGAGCAGTACTTC CASSLGRTGIYEQYF TRBD1 TRBJ2-7 once TRBV5-4
TGTGCCATCAGGAACACGGGGACAGAGAATTCACCCCTCCACTTT CAIRNTGTENSPLHF TRBD1 TRBJ1-6 - TRBV10-3
TGTGCCAGCAGCTTAGCAGTGCGGGGCTACACCTTC CASSLAVRGYTF - TRBJ1-2 - TRBV7-9
TGTGCCATCAGTGATACTAGCGGGAAAGCCGGGGAGCTGTTTTTT CAISDTSGKAGELFF TRBD2 TRBJ2-2 - TRBV10-3
TGTGCCAGCAGCGACAGGGGCTATGGCTACACCTTC CASSDRGYGYTF TRBD1 TRBJ1-2 once TRBV6-2/TRBV6-3
TGTGCCAGCAGTGAATGGGGGGGAGCGGGAGGTGGCACAGATACGCAGTATTTT CASSEWGGAGGGTDTQYF TRBD2 TRBJ2-3 - TRBV6-1
TGCGGTGGAGGGAGCACAGATACGCAGTATTTT CGGGSTDTQYF - TRBJ2-3 once TRBV20-1
TGTGCCAGCAGCTCGACAGGGGATGGGGACACTGAAGCTTTCTTT CASSSTGDGDTEAFF TRBD1 TRBJ1-1 once TRBV5-6
TGCGCCAGCAGCCCCCTAGCGGGGGAGCAGTACTTC CASSPLAGEQYF TRBD2 TRBJ2-7 - TRBV5-1
TGTGCCAGTAGGGATCGGACAGGGCCATTTAATGAAAAACTGTTTTTT CASRDRTGPFNEKLFF TRBD1 TRBJ1-4 - TRBV19
TGTGCCAGCGGCCGGGACTCCTCCTACAATGAGCAGTTCTTC CASGRDSSYNEQFF - TRBJ2-1 once TRBV27
TGTGCCAGTGCCGGGACTAGCGGGAGGAGGCACGAGCAGTACTTC CASAGTSGRRHEQYF TRBD2 TRBJ2-7 once TRBV19
TGTGCCAGCAGTTCGACAGGGTTGAGCCCTGAAGCTTTCTTT CASSSTGLSPEAFF TRBD1 TRBJ1-1 - TRBV27
TGTGCCAGCAGCTTGTTACCCACGACAGGGACTCCGCGTGGCTACACCTTC CASSLLPTTGTPRGYTF TRBD1 TRBJ1-2 - TRBV5-5
TGTGCCAGTAACCGAGGGCAAGGTGGCTACACCTTC CASNRGQGGYTF - TRBJ1-2 - TRBV19
TGTGCCAGCAGCAGGGACAGGGGTTTCTCCGGGGAGCTGTTTTTT CASSRDRGFSGELFF TRBD1 TRBJ2-2 - TRBV27
TGCGCCAGCAGCCAAGGGTCTGGGGAGGGTTACGAGCAGTACTTC CASSQGSGEGYEQYF TRBD2 TRBJ2-7 - TRBV4-1
TGTGCCAGCAGTTTCCGACTAGAGAGCTCCTACGAGCAGTACTTC CASSFRLESSYEQYF - TRBJ2-7 - TRBV28
TGTGCCAGCTCACAACAGGGTTTCGAGTACAATGAGCAGTTCTTC CASSQQGFEYNEQFF - TRBJ2-1 - TRBV18
TGCAGCGTTGCAGGGGGATCCAATGAGCAGTTCTTC CSVAGGSNEQFF TRBD1 TRBJ2-1 - TRBV29-1
TGTGCCAGCAGCTCCAACAGGGATGCCAGGACCCAGTACTTC CASSSNRDARTQYF - TRBJ2-5 - TRBV7-9
TGTGCCAGCAGTGACGGACAGACTTCTGGAAACACCATATATTTT CASSDGQTSGNTIYF - TRBJ1-3 - TRBV6-1
TGTGCCAGCAGTCCTGACAGGGGGCGCAATCAGCCCCAGCATTTT CASSPDRGRNQPQHF TRBD1 TRBJ1-5 - TRBV5-6
TGTGCCAGCACCCTAGCGGGAGGGCCTCGTGAGCAGTTCTTC CASTLAGGPREQFF TRBD2 TRBJ2-1 - TRBV6-5
TGTGCCACCGGACAGGGAAACACTGAAGCTTTCTTT CATGQGNTEAFF TRBD1 TRBJ1-1 few TRBV24-1
TGTGCCAGCAGCCAAGGGACCCTACCCAGGGGGGAGCAGTACTTC CASSQGTLPRGEQYF TRBD1 TRBJ2-7 - TRBV3-1/TRBV3-2
TGTGCCAGCAGCTTTCTGTCTCATAGTAGCGGGAGGAGCAACGAGCAGTACTTC CASSFLSHSSGRSNEQYF TRBD2 TRBJ2-7 - TRBV7-9
TGTGCCAGCAGCTTATGGGCAGGGGGCCCGGGTTCACCCCTCCACTTT CASSLWAGGPGSPLHF TRBD1 TRBJ1-6 - TRBV7-9
TGTGCCAGCAATATTGGAGGGGATACGCAGTATTTT CASNIGGDTQYF - TRBJ2-3 - TRBV2
TGTGCCACCAGCCGGACACAGGACTCCTACAATGAGCAGTTCTTC CATSRTQDSYNEQFF - TRBJ2-1 once TRBV15
TGTGCCTGGAGTGTCGGCAGGATGAACACTGAAGCTTTCTTT CAWSVGRMNTEAFF - TRBJ1-1 once TRBV30
TGTGCCAGTAGACCGAGTCTAAATGAAAAACTGTTTTTT CASRPSLNEKLFF - TRBJ1-4 - TRBV19
TGTGCCAGCAGCGGACAGGGACTAGCGGGAGTTGAAGAGACCCAGTACTTC CASSGQGLAGVEETQYF TRBD2 TRBJ2-5 - TRBV7-2
TGTGCCAGCAGCTTAGCCCGCGGGTGGGATGAGCAGTTCTTC CASSLARGWDEQFF - TRBJ2-1 - TRBV7-2
TGTGCCAGCAGCTGGGCCTGGGTGGGTAGCACAGATACGCAGTATTTT CASSWAWVGSTDTQYF - TRBJ2-3 - TRBV7-2
TGTGCTAGCAGCCGCCTTAGCGGGAACACCGGGGAGCTGTTTTTT CASSRLSGNTGELFF - TRBJ2-2 - TRBV7-7
TGTGCCAGCAGCTTAGGGTCAGGGGCCAGCTCTGGGGCCAACGTCCTGACTTTC CASSLGSGASSGANVLTF - TRBJ2-6 once TRBV7-9
TGTGCCAGCTCACCAAACAGGGGGCAGAGCGGCACAGATACGCAGTATTTT CASSPNRGQSGTDTQYF TRBD1 TRBJ2-3 - TRBV18
TGTGCCTGGAGTGGGCACAGCCTTTACACAGATACGCAGTATTTT CAWSGHSLYTDTQYF - TRBJ2-3 - TRBV30
TGCGCCAGCGCGCGGGACAGGGTTAATGAAAAACTGTTTTTT CASARDRVNEKLFF TRBD1 TRBJ1-4 - TRBV5-1
TGCGCCAGCAGCTTGCTCGGGGGGACCGAAGAAAAACTGTTTTTT CASSLLGGTEEKLFF - TRBJ1-4 - TRBV5-1
TGCAGCGTTCCTACTAGCGGGAGGGGTGCTAGCACAGATACGCAGTATTTT CSVPTSGRGASTDTQYF TRBD2 TRBJ2-3 - TRBV29-1
TGTGCCAGCAGCTCGGGACAGGCAGATAATTCACCCCTCCACTTT CASSSGQADNSPLHF TRBD1 TRBJ1-6 - TRBV7-2
TGTGCCAGCAGTGAGCGGGGAGAACGGGCTTTCTTT CASSERGERAFF - TRBJ1-1 once TRBV6-1
TGCGCCAGCAGACAGACAGGGGTGATCAATCAGCCCCAGCATTTT CASRQTGVINQPQHF TRBD1 TRBJ1-5 - TRBV10-2